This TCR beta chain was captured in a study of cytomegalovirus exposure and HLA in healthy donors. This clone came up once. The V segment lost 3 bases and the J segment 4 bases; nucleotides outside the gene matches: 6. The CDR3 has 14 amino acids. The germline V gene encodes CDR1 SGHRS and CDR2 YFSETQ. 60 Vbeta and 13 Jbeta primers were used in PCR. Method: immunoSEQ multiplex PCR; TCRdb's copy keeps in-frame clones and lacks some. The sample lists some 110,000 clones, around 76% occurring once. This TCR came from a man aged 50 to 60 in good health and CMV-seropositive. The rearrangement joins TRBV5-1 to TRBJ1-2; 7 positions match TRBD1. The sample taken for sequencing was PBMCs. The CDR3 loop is CASSSEGAGYGYTF. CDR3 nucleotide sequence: TGCGCCAGCAGCTCGGAGGGGGCGGGCTATGGCTACACCTTC.